A single sample gave rise to the 7 T cell receptor beta chains below, sequenced in a study of control samples from healthy donors and cancer patients. Some clones are missing from TCRdb's copy, which holds only in-frame ones; the method was immunoSEQ multiplex PCR. The sample has 70,000 to 80,000 clones; about four fifths are singletons. The sequencing sample was made of blood. These receptor sequences come from a man aged 45-60 years in good health.

J is TRBJ1-5 and V is TRBV6-2 or TRBV6-3; D remains ambiguous. Trimming cost V 0 bases and J 11 bases, with 20 bases left between them. The V gene's germline CDR1 is MNHEY and CDR2 SVGEGT. The CDR3 is 16 amino acids. DNA of the CDR3: TGTGCCAGCAGTTACTCGAGTGTACCCAAGGCAGGCGCCCAGCATTTT. It encodes CASSYSSVPKAGAQHF.

CDR3 in amino acids: CASSASGGNTIYF. Here the CDR3 DNA reads TGTGCCAGCAGCGCCTCTGGAGGAAACACCATATATTTT. The chain couples TRBV6-5 to TRBJ1-3; D remains ambiguous. V lost 6 bases and J 4 bases, leaving 10 bases between the germline ends. The length of the CDR3 is 13 residues. Germline V gene data show CDR1 as MNHEY and CDR2 as SVGAGI.

The chain has TRBV29-1 and TRBJ2-7, with 8 nucleotides matching TRBD1. Per germline, CDR1 SQVTM and CDR2 ANQGSEA. With 7 bases clipped from V and 5 bases from J, the junction kept 4 bases outside the gene matches. This CDR3 has 11 amino acids. CDR3: CSGLRGHEQYF. The CDR3 bases are TGCAGCGGTCTCAGGGGGCACGAGCAGTACTTC.

The J gene is TRBJ1-1, the V gene TRBV12-3 or TRBV12-4; TRBD1 is a possible D gene (5 bases). V was shortened by 7 bases and J by 4 bases, with 13 bases between the two germline ends. This CDR3 spans 13 amino acids. The CDR3 region has the DNA TGTGCCAGCACCCGCAGGGAGGGCACTGAAGCTTTCTTT. Translated: CASTRREGTEAFF.

CDR3 in amino acids: CASSHPGTGGVEQYF. The CDR3 nucleotides read TGTGCCAGCAGTCACCCCGGGACAGGGGGCGTCGAGCAGTACTTC. The chain carries TRBV6-5 and TRBJ2-7; 12 positions agree with TRBD1. After removal of 5 bases from V and 6 bases from J, the junction contained 8 bases not matched to a gene. Germline V gives CDR1 MNHEY, CDR2 SVGAGI. The CDR3 spans 15 residues.

Written as DNA, the CDR3 is TGCGCCAGCAGCCAAGATGCGTCATCTGGAAACACCATATATTTT. Protein product: CASSQDASSGNTIYF. This chain uses TRBV4-3 with TRBJ1-3; D call uncertain. The CDR3 sequence is 15 residues long. Germline V gives CDR1 LGHNA, CDR2 YSLEER. V was pared by 0 bases and J by 1 base, with 7 bases between.

The gene calls are TRBV11-3 and TRBJ2-1; D perhaps matches TRBD1 (6 bases). The germline V and J ends were trimmed by 5 bases and 6 bases, with 20 bases remaining between them. The CDR3 contains 16 residues. Germline V lookup: CDR1 SGHNT, CDR2 YENEEA. The DNA of the CDR3 is TGTGCCAGCAGCGGTAGGGGGACAAAAGTTCTCAATGAGCAGTTCTTC. Translating it yields CASSGRGTKVLNEQFF.